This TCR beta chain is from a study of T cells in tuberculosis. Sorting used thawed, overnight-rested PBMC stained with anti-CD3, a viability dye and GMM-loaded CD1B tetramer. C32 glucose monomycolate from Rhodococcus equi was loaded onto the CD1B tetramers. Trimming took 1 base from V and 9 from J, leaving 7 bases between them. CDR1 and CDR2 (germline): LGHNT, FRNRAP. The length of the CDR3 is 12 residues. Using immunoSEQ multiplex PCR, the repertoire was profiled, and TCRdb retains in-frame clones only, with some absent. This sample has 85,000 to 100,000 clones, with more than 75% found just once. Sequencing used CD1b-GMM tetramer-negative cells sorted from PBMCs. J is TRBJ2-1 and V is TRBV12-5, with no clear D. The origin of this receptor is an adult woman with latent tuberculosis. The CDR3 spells CASGLGGAEQFF. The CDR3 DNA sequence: TGTGCTAGTGGTTTGGGAGGAGCTGAGCAGTTCTTC. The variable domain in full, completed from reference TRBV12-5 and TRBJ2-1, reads DARVTQTPRHKVTEMGQEVTMRCQPILGHNTVFWYRQTMMQGLELLAYFRNRAPLDDSGMPKDRFSAEMPDATLATLKIQPSEPRDSAVYFCASGLGGAEQFFGPGTRLTVL.